This T cell receptor (beta chain) originates from a study of control samples from healthy donors and cancer patients. Method: immunoSEQ multiplex PCR; TCRdb's copy keeps in-frame clones and lacks some. The data contain some 120,000 clones, 92% of them singletons. This clone was recorded a few times. V was clipped by 3 bases and J by 1 base, with 6 bases between them. Per the germline V gene, CDR1 is SEHNR and CDR2 is FQNEAQ (reference sequence). The CDR3 is 14 amino acids. The specimen was PBMCs. V usage is TRBV7-9 and J usage is TRBJ2-2; no reliable D call. This TCR was recovered from a man of 80 years or more with head and neck cancer. The CDR3: CASSFQRNTGELFF. CDR3 in DNA: TGTGCCAGCAGCTTCCAGCGGAACACCGGGGAGCTGTTTTTT.